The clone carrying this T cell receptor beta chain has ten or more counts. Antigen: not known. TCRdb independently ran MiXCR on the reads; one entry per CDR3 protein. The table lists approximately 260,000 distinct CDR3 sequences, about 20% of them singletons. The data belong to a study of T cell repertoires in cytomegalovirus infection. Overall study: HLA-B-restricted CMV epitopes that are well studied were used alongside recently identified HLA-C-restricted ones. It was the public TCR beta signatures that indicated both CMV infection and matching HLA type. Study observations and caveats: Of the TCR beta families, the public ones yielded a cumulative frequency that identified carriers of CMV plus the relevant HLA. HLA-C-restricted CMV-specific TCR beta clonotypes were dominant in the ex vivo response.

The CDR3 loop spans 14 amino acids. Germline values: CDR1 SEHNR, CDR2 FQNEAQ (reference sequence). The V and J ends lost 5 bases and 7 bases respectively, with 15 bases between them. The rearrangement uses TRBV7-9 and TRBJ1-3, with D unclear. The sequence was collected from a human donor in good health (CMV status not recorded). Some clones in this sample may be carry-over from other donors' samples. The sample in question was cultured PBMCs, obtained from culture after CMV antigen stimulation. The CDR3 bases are TGTGCCAGCAGCATATTAAGTGCCAGGAACACCATATATTTT. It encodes CASSILSARNTIYF.